This TCR beta chain originates from a study of T cell repertoires in cytomegalovirus infection. Note on this clonotype: Its antigen remains unknown.

TCRdb passed the reads through MiXCR, listing each CDR3 protein once. The sample has 650,000 to 900,000 distinct CDR3 sequences, roughly 29% seen once; the top ten hold over 10%. V lost 5 bases, J lost 2 bases, and 11 bases lay in between. Germline V gene lookup returns CDR1 KGHDR and CDR2 SFDVKD. This CDR3 is 15 amino acids long. This TCR was sampled from a human donor in good health (CMV status not recorded). Some clones in this sample may be carry-over from other donors' samples. The chain couples TRBV24-1 to TRBJ2-2, with D perhaps given as TRBD1 or TRBD2 (6 bases each). Material: cultured CD8+ T cells from PBMCs, obtained from culture after CMV antigen stimulation. For the CDR3, the DNA is TGTGCCACCAGTGTCACAGGGACTAACACCGGGGAGCTGTTTTTT. Amino acids: CATSVTGTNTGELFF.